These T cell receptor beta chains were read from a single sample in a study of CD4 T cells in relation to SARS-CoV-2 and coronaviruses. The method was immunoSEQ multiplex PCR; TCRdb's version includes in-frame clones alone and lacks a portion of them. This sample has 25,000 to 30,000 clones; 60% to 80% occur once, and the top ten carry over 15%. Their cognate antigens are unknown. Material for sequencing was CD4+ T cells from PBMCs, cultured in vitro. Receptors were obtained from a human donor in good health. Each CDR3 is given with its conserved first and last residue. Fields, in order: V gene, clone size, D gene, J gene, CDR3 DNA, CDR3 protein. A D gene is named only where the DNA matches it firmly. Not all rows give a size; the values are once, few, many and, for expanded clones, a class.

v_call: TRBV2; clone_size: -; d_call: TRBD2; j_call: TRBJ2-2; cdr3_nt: TGTGCCAGCAGACAAGCGGGAGGGCAGACCGGGGAGCTGTTTTTT; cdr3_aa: CASRQAGGQTGELFF
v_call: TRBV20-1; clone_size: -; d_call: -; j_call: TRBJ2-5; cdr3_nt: TGCAGTGCTAGTACTGGGCTGGAAATAGGACGGGAGACCCAGTACTTC; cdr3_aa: CSASTGLEIGRETQYF
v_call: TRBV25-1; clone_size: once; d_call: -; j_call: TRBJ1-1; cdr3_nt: TGTGCCAGCAGTGCGGGACTGAGAAACACTGAAGCTTTCTTT; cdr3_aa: CASSAGLRNTEAFF
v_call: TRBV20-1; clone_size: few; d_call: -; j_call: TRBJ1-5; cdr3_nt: TGCAGTGCTAGTCCCCGGGGGTGGAATCAGCCCCAGCATTTT; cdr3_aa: CSASPRGWNQPQHF
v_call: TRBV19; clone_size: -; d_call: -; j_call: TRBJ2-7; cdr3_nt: TGTGCCAGTAGTAGCCTCTGGGGCAGAGAACCTTACGAGCAGTACTTC; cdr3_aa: CASSSLWGREPYEQYF
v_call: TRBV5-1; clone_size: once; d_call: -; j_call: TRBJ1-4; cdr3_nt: TGCGCCAGCAGCTTGTCGCAGCTTAATGAAAAACTGTTTTTT; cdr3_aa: CASSLSQLNEKLFF
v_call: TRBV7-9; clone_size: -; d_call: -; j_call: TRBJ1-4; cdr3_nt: TGTGCCAGCAGCTTTACATCCGGGGAGAATGAAAAACTGTTTTTT; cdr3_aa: CASSFTSGENEKLFF
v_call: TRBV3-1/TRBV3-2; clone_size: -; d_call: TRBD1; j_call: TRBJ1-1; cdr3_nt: TGTGCCAGCAGCCAGGGGGGACAGGGAAGGGCTGAAGCTTTCTTT; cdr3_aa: CASSQGGQGRAEAFF
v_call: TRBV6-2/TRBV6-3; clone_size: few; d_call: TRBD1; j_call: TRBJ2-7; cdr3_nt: TGTGCCAGCAGTTACCAAGGACAGGGCCTCTACGAGCAGTACTTC; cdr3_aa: CASSYQGQGLYEQYF
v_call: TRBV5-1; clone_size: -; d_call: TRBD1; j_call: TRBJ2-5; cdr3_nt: TGCGCCAGCAGCTTGTTACAGGGGTATGGAGAGACCCAGTACTTC; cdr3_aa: CASSLLQGYGETQYF
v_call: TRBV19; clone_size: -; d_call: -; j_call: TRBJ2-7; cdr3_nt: TGTGCCAGTAGTATGTTGGGCCGTAGCTCCTACGAGCAGTACTTC; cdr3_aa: CASSMLGRSSYEQYF
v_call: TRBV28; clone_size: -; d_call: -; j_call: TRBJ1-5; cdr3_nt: TGTGCCAGCAGCCGGACCGGGACTAGCAATCAGCCCCAGCATTTT; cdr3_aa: CASSRTGTSNQPQHF
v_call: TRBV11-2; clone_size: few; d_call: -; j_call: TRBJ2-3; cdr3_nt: TGTGCCAGCAGCTTTCTACAAGATACGCAGTATTTT; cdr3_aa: CASSFLQDTQYF
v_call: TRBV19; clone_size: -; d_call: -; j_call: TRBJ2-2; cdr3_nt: TGTGCCAGTAGTATATCCAGAAGGACCGGGGAGCTGTTTTTT; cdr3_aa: CASSISRRTGELFF
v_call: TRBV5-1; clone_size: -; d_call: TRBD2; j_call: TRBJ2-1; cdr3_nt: TGCGCCAGCAGCACAGGACTAGCCAATGAGCAGTTCTTC; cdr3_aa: CASSTGLANEQFF
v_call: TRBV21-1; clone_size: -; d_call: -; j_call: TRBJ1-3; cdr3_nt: TGTGCCAGCCATGACAGGGGGTCTGGAAACACCATATATTTT; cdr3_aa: CASHDRGSGNTIYF
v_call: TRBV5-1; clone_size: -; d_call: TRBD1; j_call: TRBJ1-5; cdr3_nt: TGCGCCAGCAGCCCTACAGGGGTGTGGGACAATCAGCCCCAGCATTTT; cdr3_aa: CASSPTGVWDNQPQHF
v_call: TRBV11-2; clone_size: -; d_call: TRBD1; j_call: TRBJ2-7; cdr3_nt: TGTGCCAGCAGCCTACAGGGACAGATTGTCAACGAGCAGTACTTC; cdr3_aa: CASSLQGQIVNEQYF
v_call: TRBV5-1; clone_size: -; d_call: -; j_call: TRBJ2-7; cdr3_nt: TGCGCCAGCAGCCGCGAGCGGGCCCTTGATGGGGAGCAGTACTTC; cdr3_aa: CASSRERALDGEQYF
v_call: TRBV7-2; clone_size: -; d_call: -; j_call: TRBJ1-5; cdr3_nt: TGTGCCAGCGGTCCTAGCAATCAGCCCCAGCATTTT; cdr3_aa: CASGPSNQPQHF
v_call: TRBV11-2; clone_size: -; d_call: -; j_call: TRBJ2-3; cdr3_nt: TGTGCCAGCAGCTGGGGTGGGTCGAATACGCAGTATTTT; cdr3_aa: CASSWGGSNTQYF
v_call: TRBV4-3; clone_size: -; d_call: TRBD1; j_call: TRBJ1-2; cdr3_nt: TGCGCCAGCAGCCAAGATTGGAGGGGGCGGAGTGGCTACACCTTC; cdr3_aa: CASSQDWRGRSGYTF
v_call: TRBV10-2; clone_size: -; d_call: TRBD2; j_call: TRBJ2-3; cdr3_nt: TGCGCCAGCAGTGGTCTAGCGGGGGCCACAGATACGCAGTATTTT; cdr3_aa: CASSGLAGATDTQYF
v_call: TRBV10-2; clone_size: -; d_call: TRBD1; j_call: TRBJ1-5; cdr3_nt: TGCGCCAGCAGTCGTCATCGACAGGGCGGCAATCAGCCCCAGCATTTT; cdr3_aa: CASSRHRQGGNQPQHF
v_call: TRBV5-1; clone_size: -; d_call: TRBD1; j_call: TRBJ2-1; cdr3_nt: TGCGCCAGCAGCTTGTCTTTAGAACAGGGGAACAATGAGCAGTTCTTC; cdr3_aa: CASSLSLEQGNNEQFF